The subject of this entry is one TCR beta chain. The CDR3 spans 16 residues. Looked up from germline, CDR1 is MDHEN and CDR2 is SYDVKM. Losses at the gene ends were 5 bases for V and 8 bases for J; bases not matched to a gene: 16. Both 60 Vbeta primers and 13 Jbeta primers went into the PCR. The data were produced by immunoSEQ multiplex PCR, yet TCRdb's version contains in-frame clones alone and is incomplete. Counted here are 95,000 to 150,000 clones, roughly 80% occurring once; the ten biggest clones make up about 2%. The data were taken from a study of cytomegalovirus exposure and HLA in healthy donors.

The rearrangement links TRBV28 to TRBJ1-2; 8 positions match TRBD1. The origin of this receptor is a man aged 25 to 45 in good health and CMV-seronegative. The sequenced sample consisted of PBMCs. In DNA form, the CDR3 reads TGTGCCAGCAGTACCCCTCAGGGGGCGCGTCTCAACGGCTACACCTTC. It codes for CASSTPQGARLNGYTF.